This TCR beta chain is from a study of T-cell reconstitution after alpha-beta-depleted transplantation in children. The table lists this clonotype with many counts. The germline gives CDR1 MNHNS, CDR2 SASEGT. The CDR3 length is 15 residues. V was cut by 3 bases and J by 0 bases, with 11 bases left in between. The library targeted TCRbeta and was prepared with unique molecular identifiers. TCRdb reprocessed the PCR reads via MiXCR and lists one record per CDR3 protein. The data contain 250,000 to 350,000 distinct CDR3 sequences, 9.9% of them singletons. This chain links TRBV6-1 with TRBJ1-1; D is undetermined. The sequencing here drew on PBMCs from the stem cell graft donor, taken from the stem cell graft. This sequence originates from a human donor who donated a stem cell graft to a child with SCID. The CDR3 nucleotides read TGTGCCAGCAGTGATGTTGGATGGTTGAACACTGAAGCTTTCTTT. It yields the protein CASSDVGWLNTEAFF.